The clone carrying this T cell receptor (beta chain) turned up a few times. This sample includes further DNA sequences coding for the same CDR3. The method was immunoSEQ multiplex PCR; TCRdb's version includes in-frame clones alone and lacks a portion of them. The sample lists about 190,000 clones, 80% to 95% occurring once. This entry is derived from a study of blood T cell repertoires in COVID-19. For the study at large: The analysed material was cDNA or gDNA that came from T cells, B-cell-depleted T cells, or PBMCs.

The germline V gene encodes CDR1 KGHSH and CDR2 LQKENI. V was clipped by 2 bases and J by 1 base, with 5 bases between them. The CDR3 runs 14 residues. Specimen: peripheral blood. The chain combines TRBV18 with TRBJ2-2; D is perhaps TRBD2 (5 bases). The TCR comes from a man in his fifties with acute or convalescent COVID-19. CDR3 sequence reads: CASSPGRNTGELFF. DNA of the CDR3: TGTGCCAGCTCACCAGGGAGGAACACCGGGGAGCTGTTTTTT.